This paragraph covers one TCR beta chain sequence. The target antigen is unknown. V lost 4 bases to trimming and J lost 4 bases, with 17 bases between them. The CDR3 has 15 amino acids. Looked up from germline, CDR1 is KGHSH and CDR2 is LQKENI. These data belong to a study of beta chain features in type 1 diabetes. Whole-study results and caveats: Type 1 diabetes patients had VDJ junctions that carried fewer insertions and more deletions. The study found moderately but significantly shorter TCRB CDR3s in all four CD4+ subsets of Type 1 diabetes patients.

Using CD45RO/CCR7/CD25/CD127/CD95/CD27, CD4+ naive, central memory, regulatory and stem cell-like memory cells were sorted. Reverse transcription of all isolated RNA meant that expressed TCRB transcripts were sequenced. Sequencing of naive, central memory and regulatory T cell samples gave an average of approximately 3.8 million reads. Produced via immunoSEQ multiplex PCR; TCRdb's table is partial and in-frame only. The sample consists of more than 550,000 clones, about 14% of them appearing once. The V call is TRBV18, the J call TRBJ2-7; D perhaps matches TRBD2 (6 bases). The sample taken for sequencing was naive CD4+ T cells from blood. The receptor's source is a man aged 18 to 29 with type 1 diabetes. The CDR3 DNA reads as TGTGCCAGCTCACTATCGACTAGTGGTACTTACGAGCAGTACTTC. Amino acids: CASSLSTSGTYEQYF.